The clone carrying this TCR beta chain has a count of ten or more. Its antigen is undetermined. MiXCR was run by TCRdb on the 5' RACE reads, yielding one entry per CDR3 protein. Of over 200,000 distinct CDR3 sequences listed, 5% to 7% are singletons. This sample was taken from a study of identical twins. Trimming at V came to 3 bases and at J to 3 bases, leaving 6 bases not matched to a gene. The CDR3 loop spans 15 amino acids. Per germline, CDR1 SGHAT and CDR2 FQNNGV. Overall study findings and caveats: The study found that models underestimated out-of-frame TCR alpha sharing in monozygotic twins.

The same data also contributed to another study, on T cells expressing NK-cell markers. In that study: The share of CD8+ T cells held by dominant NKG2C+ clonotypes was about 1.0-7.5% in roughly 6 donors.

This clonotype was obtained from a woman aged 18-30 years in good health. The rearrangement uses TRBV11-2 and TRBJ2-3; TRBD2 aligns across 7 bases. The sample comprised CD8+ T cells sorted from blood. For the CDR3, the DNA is TGTGCCAGCAGCTTTCCTAGCGGTGGGACAGATACGCAGTATTTT. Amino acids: CASSFPSGGTDTQYF.